The present entry profiles one TCR beta chain with its context. Its antigen is still unknown. Base qualities are not at hand, and no much larger clone is one base apart. Library preparation employed the immunoSEQ multiplex PCR assay. In TCRdb, the immuneACCESS table is reduced to in-frame sequences with V and J assigned. These tables do not hold every clone; where another copy was compared, an unresolved V gene accounts for under half, and the others remain unexplained. This sample gives some 410,000 clones in total; around 90% of them show up just once. More than 6% of the sample rests with the top ten. The sample belongs to a study of control samples from healthy donors and cancer patients (dated by TCRdb to 2020 to 2022). The CDR3 runs 17 amino acids, cysteine and phenylalanine included. Of the read, only the CDR3 DNA is kept; its 51 bases are in frame from base 1. Per the germline V gene, SGHTS is the CDR1 and YDEGEE is the CDR2. After removal of 0 bases from V and 1 base from J, the junction retains 8 bases not matched to a gene.

The rearrangement joined TRBV5-8 to TRBJ1-1; TRBD1 lines up with 8 middle nucleotides. This TCR came from a middle-aged man with head and neck cancer. Sequenced input: PBMCs. The DNA reads as follows: TGTGCCAGCAGCTTGGCAGGGGGCGTATGGGGGAACACTGAAGCTTTCTTT. The encoded protein is CASSLAGGVWGNTEAFF.